A selection of T cell receptor beta chains follows, all from one sample in a study of blood T cell repertoires in COVID-19. Some clones are missing from TCRdb's copy, which holds only in-frame ones; the method was immunoSEQ multiplex PCR. The repertoire includes around 200,000 clones, roughly 85% of them detected once, and 9.5% to 15% sits in the top ten. Material for sequencing was peripheral blood. These TCRs come from a woman under 30 who had recovered from COVID-19. The CDR3 runs from the conserved cysteine through the conserved F or W. The D gene is left open where the match is weak. Expanded clones get a size class; other rows say once, few or many, or leave the size out.

j_call	v_call	clone_size	d_call	cdr3_nt	cdr3_aa
TRBJ1-2	TRBV7-9	.	.	TGTGCCAGCAGCACTAGTTGGGACTATGGCTACACCTTC	CASSTSWDYGYTF
TRBJ2-2	TRBV24-1	.	TRBD1	TGTGCCACCAGTGAGGCCGGGACAGGGCCCGCCGGGGAGCTGTTTTTT	CATSEAGTGPAGELFF
TRBJ2-7	TRBV3-1/TRBV3-2	few	TRBD2	TGTGCCAGCAGCCATTCCCTACTAGCGGGAGGGCGATCCGAGCAGTACTTC	CASSHSLLAGGRSEQYF
TRBJ2-2	TRBV9	few	.	TGTGCCAGCAGCCTAGGGGGGGTTAACACCGGGGAGCTGTTTTTT	CASSLGGVNTGELFF
TRBJ1-1	TRBV4-2	.	.	TGTGCCAGCAGCCAACCGGGGGGGAACACTGAAGCTTTCTTT	CASSQPGGNTEAFF
TRBJ2-2	TRBV11-3	.	.	TGTGCCAGCAGCTTAGGGAGTAACACCGGGGAGCTGTTTTTT	CASSLGSNTGELFF
TRBJ1-1	TRBV2	few	.	TGTGCCAGCAGTGAAAGTGGCGGGGATATGTACACTGAAGCTTTCTTT	CASSESGGDMYTEAFF
TRBJ1-1	TRBV25-1	.	.	TGTGCCAGCAGTGAATTTTTCGGGGAAACTGAAGCTTTCTTT	CASSEFFGETEAFF
TRBJ2-7	TRBV11-3	.	.	TGTGCCAGCAGCAACTCCCTCTTTTGGGAGCAGTACTTC	CASSNSLFWEQYF
TRBJ2-1	TRBV18	.	TRBD2	TGTGCCAGCTCACCATTCGGACTAGCGGGATCTATCAATGAGCAGTTCTTC	CASSPFGLAGSINEQFF
TRBJ2-7	TRBV5-4	.	TRBD2	TGTGCCAGCAGCTCACCCGTAGCGGGCAGCTCCTACGAGCAGTACTTC	CASSSPVAGSSYEQYF
TRBJ2-4	TRBV4-1	.	TRBD2	TGCGCCAGCAGCCAGGGACTAGCGGGAGGGCCGGGAAACATTCAGTACTTC	CASSQGLAGGPGNIQYF
TRBJ1-2	TRBV6-5	.	.	TGTGCCAGCAGTTGGATAGGGACAAAAGGCGGCTACACCTTC	CASSWIGTKGGYTF
TRBJ2-7	TRBV6-6	.	.	TGTGCCAGCAGTTACGAGGGTGGGCCCGAGCAGTACTTC	CASSYEGGPEQYF
TRBJ1-5	TRBV19	few	.	TGTGCCAGTAGTGCACAGGGATATAGCAATCAGCCCCAGCATTTT	CASSAQGYSNQPQHF
TRBJ2-5	TRBV9	.	.	TGTGCCAGCAGCTCTGGCGGGACTGTGGAGACCCAGTACTTC	CASSSGGTVETQYF
TRBJ1-5	TRBV4-1	.	TRBD1	TGCGCCAGCAGCCAAGACCCACAGGGGGGGATTAGCAATCAGCCCCAGCATTTT	CASSQDPQGGISNQPQHF
TRBJ2-1	TRBV29-1	.	TRBD1	TGCAGCGTTGCAGGGGGCCCCTACAATGAGCAGTTCTTC	CSVAGGPYNEQFF
TRBJ1-1	TRBV27	.	.	TGTGCCAGCAGTTTACTGACAGGTACTGAAGCTTTCTTT	CASSLLTGTEAFF
TRBJ1-5	TRBV5-8	.	.	TGTGCCAGCAGCTCCCGGGACAAATATAGCAATCAGCCCCAGCATTTT	CASSSRDKYSNQPQHF
TRBJ1-2	TRBV11-3	.	TRBD1	TGTGCCAGCAGCTCGCCGGGACAGGGCTATGGCTACACCTTC	CASSSPGQGYGYTF
TRBJ2-2	TRBV19	.	TRBD1	TGTGCCAGTAGTATCTGGACAGGGGACACCGGGGAGCTGTTTTTT	CASSIWTGDTGELFF
TRBJ1-1	TRBV19	.	.	TGTGCCAGTAGTAGAAGGGGTGTCACTGAAGCTTTCTTT	CASSRRGVTEAFF
TRBJ2-1	TRBV2	.	.	TGTGCCAGCAGCCCCTATTCACTGAACAATGAGCAGTTCTTC	CASSPYSLNNEQFF
TRBJ1-2	TRBV19	.	TRBD1	TGTGCCAGTAGTGAGGGACAGGTCCCTAGCTACACCTTC	CASSEGQVPSYTF
TRBJ1-5	TRBV28	few	.	TGTGCCAGCAGGCCCGGGGGGGATAGCAATCAGCCCCAGCATTTT	CASRPGGDSNQPQHF
TRBJ2-7	TRBV11-3	.	TRBD2	TGTGCCAGCAGCTTAGAGTTCGGGGGGGAGAAGGGGACCTACGAGCAGTACTTC	CASSLEFGGEKGTYEQYF
TRBJ2-7	TRBV30	.	.	TGTGCCTGGAGTGTAGACGGAGGGGCCTACGAGCAGTACTTC	CAWSVDGGAYEQYF
TRBJ2-1	TRBV4-3	.	.	TGCGCCAGCAGCCAAGTCCCCGGTGGGGGGCGGGAGAAGTACAATGAGCAGTTCTTC	CASSQVPGGGREKYNEQFF
TRBJ2-2	TRBV19	.	.	TGTGCCAGTAGTGTAGGGGCTTTGACCGGGGAGCTGTTTTTT	CASSVGALTGELFF
TRBJ1-3	TRBV5-1	.	TRBD1	TGCGCCAGCAGCTTCGGACAGGCTGGAAACACCATATATTTT	CASSFGQAGNTIYF
TRBJ2-3	TRBV27	.	.	TGTGCCAGCAGTTTATCCGGTGCGACAGATACGCAGTATTTT	CASSLSGATDTQYF
TRBJ1-5	TRBV6-4	.	TRBD1	TGTGCCAGCAGTCCCGATTGCGGGACAGGGGGCACCTATAGCAATCAGCCCCAGCATTTT	CASSPDCGTGGTYSNQPQHF
TRBJ1-2	TRBV30	once	.	TGTGCCTGGAGTGTCTTGAGAGTTTATGGCAAATTCCCCTCCACAGGGTTCGGCTACACCTTC	CAWSVLRVYGKFPSTGFGYTF
TRBJ2-1	TRBV5-1	.	TRBD2	TGCGCCAGCAGCTTTCTGGCTAGCGGGAGGAATGAGCAGTTCTTC	CASSFLASGRNEQFF
TRBJ2-5	TRBV19	.	.	TGTGCCAGTAGTTTTCCGGGAAATAGAGAGACCCAGTACTTC	CASSFPGNRETQYF
TRBJ1-2	TRBV10-3	.	TRBD1	TGTGCCATTCTCCCGGGACAGGGGGACTATGGCTACACCTTC	CAILPGQGDYGYTF
TRBJ2-7	TRBV19	.	TRBD1	TGTGCCAGTAGTTCCGGGACAGACGATACCTACGAGCAGTACTTC	CASSSGTDDTYEQYF
TRBJ2-7	TRBV12-3/TRBV12-4	.	TRBD2	TGTGCCAGCAGTGCCGGGACTACCTACGAGCAGTACTTC	CASSAGTTYEQYF
TRBJ1-1	TRBV7-2	.	TRBD1	TGTGCCAGCAGCCCTCTGGGACAGGGGAGAGGTGAAGCTTTCTTT	CASSPLGQGRGEAFF
TRBJ2-6	TRBV5-5	.	TRBD2	TGTGCCAGCAGCCCTTCGGCTCTAGCGGGAGGTTCTGGGGCCAACGTCCTGACTTTC	CASSPSALAGGSGANVLTF
TRBJ1-2	TRBV29-1	.	TRBD1	TGCAGCGCCGAGGGGGCGGCTAACTATGGCTACACCTTC	CSAEGAANYGYTF
TRBJ1-1	TRBV25-1	.	.	TGTGCCAGCAGTGAATGGGAGAAGAACACTGAAGCTTTCTTT	CASSEWEKNTEAFF
TRBJ2-3	TRBV27	once	.	TGTGCCAGCAGTTTGATCGGAGATACGCAGTATTTT	CASSLIGDTQYF
TRBJ2-3	TRBV30	.	.	TGTGCCTGGAGTCTACGCACAGATACGCAGTATTTT	CAWSLRTDTQYF
TRBJ2-1	TRBV2	.	.	TGTGCCAGCTTCACAGGTTGGTCCTACAATGAGCAGTTCTTC	CASFTGWSYNEQFF
TRBJ2-7	TRBV15	.	TRBD1	TGTGCCACCAGTACCGGGACAGACTCCTACGAGCAGTACTTC	CATSTGTDSYEQYF
TRBJ2-5	TRBV7-6	once	TRBD2	TGTGCCAGCAGCGTAACTAGCGGGAGCCTCAGGGAGACCCAGTACTTC	CASSVTSGSLRETQYF
TRBJ1-5	TRBV30	.	.	TGTGCCTGGAGTGTACCGGCAGGGGCTAGCAATCAGCCCCAGCATTTT	CAWSVPAGASNQPQHF
TRBJ2-1	TRBV2	.	.	TGTGCCAGCAGCTTATTGGGAGTGCCGGCGGGCAATGAGCAGTTCTTC	CASSLLGVPAGNEQFF
TRBJ1-1	TRBV14	once	.	TGTGCCAGCAGCCATCGAACAGGGAACACTGAAGCTTTCTTT	CASSHRTGNTEAFF
TRBJ2-7	TRBV19	few	.	TGTGCCAGTAGCAAACGGACAGAGTACGAGCAGTACTTC	CASSKRTEYEQYF
TRBJ2-1	TRBV2	.	.	TGTGCCAGCAGTGAATCAGCTAGCATAAACAATGAGCAGTTCTTC	CASSESASINNEQFF
TRBJ2-1	TRBV7-2	once	TRBD2	TGTGCCAGCAGCTTCCTTCTAGCGGGAGGGCTAAATGAGCAGTTCTTC	CASSFLLAGGLNEQFF
TRBJ2-5	TRBV12-3/TRBV12-4	.	.	TGTGCCAGCAGTTTAGAAGTATGGACTCCGGTAGACTTC	CASSLEVWTPVDF